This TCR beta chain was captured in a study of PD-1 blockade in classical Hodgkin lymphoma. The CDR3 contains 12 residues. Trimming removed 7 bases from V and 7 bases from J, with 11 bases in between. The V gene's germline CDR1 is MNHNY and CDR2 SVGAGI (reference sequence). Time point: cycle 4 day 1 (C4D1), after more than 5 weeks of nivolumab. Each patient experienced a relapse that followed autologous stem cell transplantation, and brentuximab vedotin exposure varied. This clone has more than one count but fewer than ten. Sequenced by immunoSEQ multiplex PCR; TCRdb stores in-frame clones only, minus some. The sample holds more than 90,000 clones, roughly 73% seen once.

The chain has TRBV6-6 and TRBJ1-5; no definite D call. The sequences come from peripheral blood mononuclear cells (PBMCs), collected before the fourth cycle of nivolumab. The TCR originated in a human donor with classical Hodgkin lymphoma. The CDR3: CASNTAAQPQHF. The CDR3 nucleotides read TGTGCCAGCAATACCGCGGCACAGCCCCAGCATTTT.